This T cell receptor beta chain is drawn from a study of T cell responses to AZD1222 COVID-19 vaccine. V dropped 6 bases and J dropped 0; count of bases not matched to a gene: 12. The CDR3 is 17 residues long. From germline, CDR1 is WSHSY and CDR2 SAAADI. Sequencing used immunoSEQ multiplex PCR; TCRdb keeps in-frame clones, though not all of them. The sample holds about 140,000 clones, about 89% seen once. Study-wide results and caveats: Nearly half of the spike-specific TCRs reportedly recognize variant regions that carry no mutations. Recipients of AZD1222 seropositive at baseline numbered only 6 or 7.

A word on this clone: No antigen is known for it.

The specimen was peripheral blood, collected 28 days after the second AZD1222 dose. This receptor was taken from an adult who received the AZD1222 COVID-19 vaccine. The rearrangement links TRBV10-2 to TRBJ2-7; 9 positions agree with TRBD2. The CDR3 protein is CASSDGGAGGSSYEQYF. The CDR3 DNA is TGCGCCAGCAGCGACGGTGGTGCGGGAGGGAGCTCCTACGAGCAGTACTTC.